The 31 T cell receptor beta chains listed next were all sequenced from one sample in a study of neurological immune-mediated disorders. TCRdb reprocessed the 5' RACE reads with MiXCR, giving one entry per CDR3 protein. The repertoire holds over 50,000 distinct CDR3 sequences, with about 3% as singletons. Sequences were obtained from PBMCs. All receptors derive from a man in his forties with multiple sclerosis.

The sample holds many counts of this clonotype. The chain has TRBV20-1 and TRBJ1-4; D may be TRBD1 (5 bases). This CDR3 is built from 13 residues. V was shortened by 0 bases and J by 7 bases, with 9 bases between the two germline ends. Germline loops: CDR1 DFQATT, CDR2 SNEGSKA (reference sequence). CDR3 sequence: CSARDSGGEKLFF. The CDR3 nucleotides are TGCAGTGCTAGAGATAGCGGGGGTGAAAAACTGTTTTTT.

There are many counts of this clonotype. V and J are TRBV4-2 and TRBJ1-4, with a possible D match to TRBD1 (5 bases). This CDR3 is built from 16 residues. Germline CDR1 is LGHNA and CDR2 is YNFKEQ. V was shortened by 4 bases and J by 0 bases, with 12 bases between the two germline ends. The chain's CDR3 is CASSPGRGATNEKLFF. Here the CDR3 DNA reads TGTGCCAGCAGCCCGGGCAGAGGGGCAACTAATGAAAAACTGTTTTTT.

This clonotype has at least ten counts. For the CDR3, the DNA is TGCGCCAGCACGGCGGGACAGCCGGTCACCGGGGAGCTGTTTTTT. Translated: CASTAGQPVTGELFF. The J gene is TRBJ2-2, the V gene TRBV5-1; perhaps TRBD1 as D (7 bases). Per germline, CDR1 SGHRS and CDR2 YFSETQ. The germline V and J ends were trimmed by 6 bases and 4 bases, with 16 bases remaining between them. The length of the CDR3 is 15 residues.

This clonotype has only a few counts. A read error may be the cause here, since a much bigger clone is one base away. The V call is TRBV12-3 or TRBV12-4, the J call TRBJ2-1; D is unresolved. Trimming left V 3 bases short and J 4 bases short, with 10 bases between. The CDR3 length is 14 residues. CDR3 nucleotide sequence: TGTGCCAGCAGTTTCCTGCAAGGTTACAATGAGCAGTTCTTC. This encodes CASSFLQGYNEQFF.

This clonotype occurred many times. One end of the junction is discordant with germline, which a read error may explain. The chain links TRBV7-6 to TRBJ1-2; D possibly corresponds to TRBD1 (6 bases). Germline CDR1 SGHVS, CDR2 FNYEAQ. This CDR3 has 12 amino acids. This CDR3 reads CASSLGTGQYSF. CDR3 coding DNA: TGTGCCAGCAGCTTAGGGACCGGACAGTACTCCTTC.

This clonotype was counted many times. This chain joins TRBV6-5 and TRBJ2-7; the D is unclear. V was trimmed by 6 bases and J by 4 bases, leaving 7 bases between them. CDR1 is MNHEY, CDR2 SVGAGI, per germline. CDR3 length: 11 residues. CDR3 sequence (DNA): TGTGCCAGCAGAGGAGATTACGAGCAGTACTTC. Translating it yields CASRGDYEQYF.

The chain has TRBV7-9 and TRBJ1-3; perhaps TRBD1 as D (5 bases). Germline CDR1 is SEHNR and CDR2 is FQNEAQ (reference sequence). V was shortened by 5 bases and J by 0 bases, with 11 bases between the two germline ends. The CDR3 is 15 residues long. The CDR3 here is CASSQRGSSGNTIYF. The CDR3 nucleotides are TGTGCCAGCAGCCAACGGGGGAGCTCTGGAAACACCATATATTTT.

Notes on this clonotype: An end of the junction differs from the germline gene, which may be a read error. This chain links TRBV29-1 with TRBJ1-5; 7 bases map to TRBD1. Germline V gene sequence: CDR1 SQVTM, CDR2 ANQGSEA. The CDR3 loop spans 13 amino acids. Here the CDR3 reads CSVTGDSNQPQNF. DNA of the CDR3: TGCAGCGTTACAGGGGATAGCAATCAGCCCCAGAATTTT.

This clonotype was detected many times. The chain uses TRBV12-3 or TRBV12-4 and TRBJ1-4; D remains ambiguous. This CDR3 is built from 14 residues. Trimming took 5 bases from V and 7 from J, leaving 14 bases between them. CDR3 sequence reads: CASSTLQIPEKLFF. CDR3 sequence (DNA): TGTGCCAGCAGTACCTTGCAGATCCCTGAAAAACTGTTTTTT.

This clonotype has just a few counts. The J gene is TRBJ2-1, the V gene TRBV20-1; TRBD1 might be the D (5 bases). Germline CDR1 and CDR2: DFQATT and SNEGSKA (reference sequence). The CDR3 is 14 amino acids. Trimming removed 6 bases at V and 7 bases at J, with 19 bases between. CDR3 region: CSARVGPMGNEQFF. DNA of the CDR3: TGCAGTGCGCGCGTGGGGCCAATGGGGAATGAGCAGTTCTTC.

There are many counts of this clonotype. The rearrangement links TRBV12-3 or TRBV12-4 to TRBJ1-4; TRBD1 agrees at 8 bases. This CDR3 region has 17 residues. V lost 7 bases and J lost 3; bases outside the gene matches: 13. DNA of the CDR3: TGTGCCAGCAATATGAATCAGGGGGCCATAGCTAATGAAAAACTGTTTTTT. It codes for CASNMNQGAIANEKLFF.

This clonotype has a count of ten or more. This chain joins TRBV29-1 and TRBJ1-2; D gene unclear. Trimming removed 6 bases at V and 6 bases at J, with 14 bases between. Germline V gene sequence: CDR1 SQVTM, CDR2 ANQGSEA. CDR3 length: 12 residues. CDR3 region: CSVSDITHGYTF. CDR3 sequence (DNA): TGCAGCGTCTCAGACATAACTCATGGCTACACCTTC.

The table lists this clonotype with many counts. The chain combines TRBV7-2 with TRBJ2-7, with a tentative D call TRBD1 (6 bases). CDR1 and CDR2 from the germline V gene are SGHTA and FQGNSA. Trimming pared 1 base from V and 5 bases from J, leaving 12 bases between. This CDR3 region has 14 residues. The CDR3 DNA is TGTGCCAGCAGCTTAGTCAGGGGAAGAAACGAGCAGTACTTC. This encodes CASSLVRGRNEQYF.

This clonotype has ten or more counts. The rearrangement links TRBV7-9 to TRBJ1-4; D unresolved. The germline CDR1 and CDR2 sequences are SEHNR and FQNEAQ (reference sequence). The CDR3 contains 16 residues. The V end lost 2 bases, the J end lost 1 base, and 11 bases lay between the germline ends. CDR3 bases: TGTGCCAGCAGCTTAACAGACACCCAAACTAATGAAAAACTGTTTTTT. This translates into CASSLTDTQTNEKLFF. The full variable domain, completed using reference TRBV7-9 and TRBJ1-4, is DTGVSQNPRHKITKRGQNVTFRCDPISEHNRLYWYRQTLGQGPEFLTYFQNEAQLEKSRLLSDRFSAERPKGSFSTLEIQRTEQGDSAMYLCASSLTDTQTNEKLFFGSGTQLSVL.

This clonotype has ten or more counts. This chain links TRBV12-3 or TRBV12-4 with TRBJ2-2, with TRBD2 matching 8 bases. The CDR3 has 17 amino acids. Trimming removed 8 bases from V and 3 bases from J; junction bases left unmatched: 14. DNA for the CDR3: TGTGCCAGCGGACCCACGGGGGGGAGAGGAGACACCGGGGAGCTGTTTTTT. This translates into CASGPTGGRGDTGELFF.

This clonotype came up many times. V is TRBV9 and J is TRBJ2-2; 9 positions match TRBD1. After removal of 1 base from V and 0 bases from J, the junction contained 1 base not matched to a gene. Germline loops: CDR1 SGDLS, CDR2 YYNGEE. The CDR3 runs 16 residues. The CDR3 protein is CASSVTGGSNTGELFF. CDR3 DNA: TGTGCCAGCAGCGTAACAGGGGGCTCGAACACCGGGGAGCTGTTTTTT.

At least ten counts were recorded for this clonotype. The chain recombines TRBV12-3 or TRBV12-4 with TRBJ1-2; D is undetermined. Trimming pared 6 bases from V and 3 bases from J, leaving 11 bases between. The CDR3 consists of 13 residues. CDR3 loop: CASSPGEYYGYTF. For the CDR3, the DNA is TGTGCCAGCAGCCCCGGAGAGTACTATGGCTACACCTTC.

This clonotype showed up many times. The chain employs TRBV4-2 and TRBJ2-1, with a possible D match to TRBD1 (6 bases). Trimming stripped 0 bases from V and 7 bases from J, with 16 bases between. Germline V gene lookup returns CDR1 LGHNA and CDR2 YNFKEQ. The CDR3 is 16 residues long. The DNA of the CDR3 is TGTGCCAGCAGCCAAGACTGGCAGGGGTCGAGGAATGAGCAGTTCTTC. This codes for CASSQDWQGSRNEQFF.

This clonotype was detected ten times or more. The chain carries TRBV11-3 and TRBJ2-7, with a possible D match to TRBD2 (7 bases). The germline gives CDR1 SGHNT, CDR2 YENEEA. The ends were cut back, 5 bases at V and 3 bases at J, with 20 bases in the middle. This CDR3 region has 16 residues. CDR3 amino acids: CASSPGAGVKRYEQYF. The CDR3, as DNA: TGTGCCAGCAGCCCAGGGGCGGGAGTAAAGCGCTACGAGCAGTACTTC.

This clonotype rates as medium-sized. This chain uses TRBV5-1 with TRBJ2-3; D may match TRBD1 or TRBD2 (5 bases each). The V gene's germline CDR1 is SGHRS and CDR2 YFSETQ. Trimming removed 2 bases at V and 0 bases at J, with 10 bases between. This CDR3 contains 15 residues. In DNA, the CDR3 is TGCGCCAGCAGCTTTGTAGAGGGGAGCACAGATACGCAGTATTTT. Protein: CASSFVEGSTDTQYF.

This clonotype has at least ten counts. The J gene is TRBJ2-5, the V gene TRBV25-1; 8 nucleotides match TRBD1. Trimming took 5 bases from V and 4 from J; bases not matched to a gene: 6. CDR1 and CDR2 (germline): MGHDK, SYGVNS. The CDR3 is 14 amino acids. CDR3 nucleotide sequence: TGTGCCAGCAGTCTTCAGGGGGCGGGAGAGACCCAGTACTTC. Encoded protein: CASSLQGAGETQYF.

This clonotype has only a few counts. No conserved phenylalanine or tryptophan is present at the end of the CDR3, so a read error is the likely explanation. This chain joins TRBV7-6 and TRBJ2-7; no reliable D call. V was pared by 5 bases and J by 3 bases, with 8 bases between. The length of the CDR3 is 12 residues. Germline V gene sequence: CDR1 SGHVS, CDR2 FNYEAQ. The CDR3 sequence: CASSRSDYEQYL. The DNA for the CDR3 is TGTGCCAGCAGCCGGAGCGACTACGAGCAGTACCTC.

This clonotype was observed many times. This chain links TRBV15 with TRBJ2-2; 7 bases match TRBD1. V lost 4 bases and J lost 2; bases outside the gene matches: 10. The CDR3 runs to 17 residues. Germline V gene sequence: CDR1 LNHNV, CDR2 YYDKDF (reference sequence). The CDR3 reads CATSTDRKYSNTGELFF. The CDR3 DNA is TGTGCCACCAGCACGGACAGGAAATACTCCAACACCGGGGAGCTGTTTTTT.

There are many counts of this clonotype. V gene TRBV7-3 combines with J gene TRBJ2-5, with 8 bases that match TRBD2. V shed 0 bases and J 1 base; nucleotides not matched to a gene: 1. This CDR3 has 15 residues. Germline lookup yields CDR1 SGHTA and CDR2 FQGTGA. CDR3 region: CASSLTSGAQETQYF. In nucleotides, the CDR3 is TGTGCCAGCAGCTTAACTAGCGGGGCCCAAGAGACCCAGTACTTC.

This clonotype was seen at least ten times. This sequence joins TRBV15 and TRBJ1-6, with TRBD1 matching 9 bases. V shed 5 bases, J shed 0 bases, and the junction held 5 bases outside the gene matches. The CDR3 totals 17 residues. The germline gives CDR1 LNHNV, CDR2 YYDKDF (reference sequence). The CDR3 sequence is CATSPGQGSSYNSPLHF. CDR3 in DNA: TGTGCCACCAGCCCCGGACAGGGGAGCTCCTATAATTCACCCCTCCACTTT.

At least ten counts were recorded for this clonotype. This chain connects TRBV29-1 to TRBJ2-3, with TRBD1 matching over 9 bases. Germline trimming cut 6 bases from V and 1 base from J; bases unmatched to any gene: 2. The CDR3 is 13 amino acids. The germline gives CDR1 SQVTM, CDR2 ANQGSEA. CDR3 DNA sequence: TGCAGCGTGAGGGACAGGGGCACAGATACGCAGTATTTT. It codes for CSVRDRGTDTQYF.

This clonotype was detected ten times or more. The chain carries TRBV6-6 and TRBJ1-1; D is ambiguous. V was clipped by 4 bases and J by 1 base, with 13 bases between them. The germline V gene encodes CDR1 MNHNY and CDR2 SVGAGI (reference sequence). The CDR3 is made up of 15 amino acids. The CDR3 DNA follows: TGTGCCAGCAGTTCCGGGAAAATGGGGAACACTGAAGCTTTCTTT. Its translation is CASSSGKMGNTEAFF.

The sample holds many counts of this clonotype. The chain recombines TRBV5-6 with TRBJ2-3; tentative D call: TRBD1 (6 bases). Germline lookup yields CDR1 SGHDT and CDR2 YYEEEE. Trimming cost V 4 bases and J 2 bases, with 17 bases left between them. The CDR3 contains 16 residues. The CDR3 nucleotides read TGTGCCAGCAGCCCATTTTACAGGGACGACACAGATACGCAGTATTTT. As protein: CASSPFYRDDTDTQYF. Filled out from reference TRBV5-6 and TRBJ2-3, the complete variable domain reads DAGVTQSPTHLIKTRGQQVTLRCSPKSGHDTVSWYQQALGQGPQFIFQYYEEEERQRGNFPDRFSGHQFPNYSSELNVNALLLGDSALYLCASSPFYRDDTDTQYFGPGTRLTVL.

There are a few counts of this clonotype. Possible read error: a much larger clone is one base away. This chain uses TRBV29-1 with TRBJ2-3; D not resolved. V lost 0 bases and J 0 bases, leaving 4 bases between the germline ends. CDR3 length: 13 residues. Germline loops: CDR1 SQVTM, CDR2 ANQGSEA. In DNA form, the CDR3 reads TGCAGCGTTGAAGATCAGAGCACAGATACGCAGTATTTT. Translating it yields CSVEDQSTDTQYF.

This clonotype has a count of ten or more. The gene calls are TRBV12-3 or TRBV12-4 and TRBJ2-1; D gene ambiguous. The V gene lost 2 bases and the J gene lost 7 bases, with 12 bases spanning the gap. This CDR3 has 14 amino acids. The CDR3 here is CASSLSLMANEQFF. CDR3 bases: TGTGCCAGCAGTTTAAGCTTAATGGCGAATGAGCAGTTCTTC.

The sample holds many counts of this clonotype. The chain employs TRBV20-1 and TRBJ1-5; D is unclear. CDR3 size: 15 residues. The V gene lost 6 bases and the J gene lost 3 bases, with 18 bases spanning the gap. Germline CDR1 reads DFQATT; CDR2 reads SNEGSKA (reference sequence). The CDR3 here is CSALGRRFDNQPQHF. DNA of the CDR3: TGCAGTGCGTTGGGAAGGAGATTTGACAATCAGCCCCAGCATTTT.